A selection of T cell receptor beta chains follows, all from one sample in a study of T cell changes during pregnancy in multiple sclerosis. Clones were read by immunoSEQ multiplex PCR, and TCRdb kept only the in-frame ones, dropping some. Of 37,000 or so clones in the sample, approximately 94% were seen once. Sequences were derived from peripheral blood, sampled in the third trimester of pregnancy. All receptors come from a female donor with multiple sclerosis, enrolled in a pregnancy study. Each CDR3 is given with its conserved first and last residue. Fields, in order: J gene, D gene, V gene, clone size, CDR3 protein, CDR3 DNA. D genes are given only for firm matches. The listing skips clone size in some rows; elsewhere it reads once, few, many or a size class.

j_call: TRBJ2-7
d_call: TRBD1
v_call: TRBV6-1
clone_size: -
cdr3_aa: CASSAVYDRVGWFRSYEQYF
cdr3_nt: TGTGCCAGCAGTGCCGTCTATGACAGGGTGGGGTGGTTTAGATCCTACGAGCAGTACTTC

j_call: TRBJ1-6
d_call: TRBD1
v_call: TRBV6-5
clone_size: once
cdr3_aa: CASSPGTADNSPLHF
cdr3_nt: TGTGCCAGCAGTCCCGGGACAGCGGACAATTCACCCCTCCACTTT

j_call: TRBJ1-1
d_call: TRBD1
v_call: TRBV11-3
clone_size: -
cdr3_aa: CASSFKGQLNTEAFF
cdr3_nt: TGTGCCAGCAGCTTTAAGGGACAGTTGAACACTGAAGCTTTCTTT

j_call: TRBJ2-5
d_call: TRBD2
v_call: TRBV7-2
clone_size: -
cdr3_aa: CASSAGREGETQYF
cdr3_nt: TGTGCCAGCAGCGCCGGTCGGGAGGGGGAGACCCAGTACTTC

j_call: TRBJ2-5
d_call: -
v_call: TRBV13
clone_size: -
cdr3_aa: CASAEKETQYF
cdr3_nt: TGTGCCAGCGCTGAGAAGGAGACCCAGTACTTC

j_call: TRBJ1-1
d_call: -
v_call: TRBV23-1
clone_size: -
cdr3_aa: CASSQSQRNTEAFF
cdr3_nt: TGCGCCAGCAGTCAATCTCAGCGGAACACTGAAGCTTTCTTT

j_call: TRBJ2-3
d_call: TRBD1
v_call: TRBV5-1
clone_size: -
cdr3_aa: CATSQGAGDTQYF
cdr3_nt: TGCGCCACTTCACAGGGGGCGGGAGATACGCAGTATTTT

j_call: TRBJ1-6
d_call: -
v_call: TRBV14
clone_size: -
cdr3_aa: CASSRSEAGYNSPLHF
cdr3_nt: TGTGCCAGCAGCAGATCAGAGGCTGGGTATAATTCACCCCTCCACTTT

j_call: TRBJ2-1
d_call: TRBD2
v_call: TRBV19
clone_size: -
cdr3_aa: CASSIRASGITGYNEQFF
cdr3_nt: TGTGCCAGTAGTATTAGGGCTAGCGGGATCACGGGGTACAATGAGCAGTTCTTC

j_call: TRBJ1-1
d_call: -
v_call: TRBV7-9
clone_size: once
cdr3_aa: CASSLNSGNTEAFF
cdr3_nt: TGTGCCAGCAGCCTAAACAGCGGAAACACTGAAGCTTTCTTT

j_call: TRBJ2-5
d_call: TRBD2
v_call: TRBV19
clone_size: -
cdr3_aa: CASSRSGIGETQYF
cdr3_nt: TGTGCCAGTAGCCGTAGCGGGATTGGAGAGACCCAGTACTTC

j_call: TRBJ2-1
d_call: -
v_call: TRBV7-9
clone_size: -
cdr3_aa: CASSFRGNVDNEQFF
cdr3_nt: TGTGCCAGCAGCTTTCGGGGGAACGTGGACAATGAGCAGTTCTTC

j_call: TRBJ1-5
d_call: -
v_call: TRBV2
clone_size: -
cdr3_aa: CASSEGGTQYQPQHF
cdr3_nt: TGTGCCAGCAGTGAAGGTGGGACACAATATCAGCCCCAGCATTTT

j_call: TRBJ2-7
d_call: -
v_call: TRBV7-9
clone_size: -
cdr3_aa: CASSPRTSNYEQYF
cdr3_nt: TGTGCCAGCAGCCCCAGGACATCCAACTACGAGCAGTACTTC

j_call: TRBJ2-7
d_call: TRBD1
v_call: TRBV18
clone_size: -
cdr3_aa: CASSPGQIYEQYF
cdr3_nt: TGTGCCAGCTCACCGGGACAGATTTACGAGCAGTACTTC

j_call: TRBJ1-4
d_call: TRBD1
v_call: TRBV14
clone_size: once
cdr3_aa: CASSSRQGPPFEKLFF
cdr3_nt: TGTGCCAGCAGCAGCCGACAGGGGCCCCCCTTTGAAAAACTGTTTTTT

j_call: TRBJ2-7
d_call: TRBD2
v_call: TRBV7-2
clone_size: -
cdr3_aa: CASSLITAGPEQYF
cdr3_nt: TGTGCCAGCAGCTTAATTACAGCGGGGCCCGAGCAGTACTTC

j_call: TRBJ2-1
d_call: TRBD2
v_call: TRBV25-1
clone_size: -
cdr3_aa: CASSISGRANEQFF
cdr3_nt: TGTGCCAGCAGTATCAGCGGGAGGGCCAATGAGCAGTTCTTC

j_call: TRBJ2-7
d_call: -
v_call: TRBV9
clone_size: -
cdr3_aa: CASSVAPSYEQYF
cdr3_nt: TGTGCCAGCAGCGTAGCCCCATCCTACGAGCAGTACTTC

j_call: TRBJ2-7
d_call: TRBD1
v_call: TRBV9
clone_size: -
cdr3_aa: CASSVSGTGYEVQYF
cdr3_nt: TGTGCCAGCAGCGTATCAGGGACAGGGTACGAAGTGCAGTACTTC

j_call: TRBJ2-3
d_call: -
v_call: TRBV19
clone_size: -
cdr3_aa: CASRPGSTGDTQYF
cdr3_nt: TGTGCCAGTAGGCCCGGGTCCACGGGGGATACGCAGTATTTT

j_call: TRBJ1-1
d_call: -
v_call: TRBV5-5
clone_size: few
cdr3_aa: CASSLVAGGGEAFF
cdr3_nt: TGTGCCAGCAGCTTGGTAGCTGGGGGGGGTGAAGCTTTCTTT

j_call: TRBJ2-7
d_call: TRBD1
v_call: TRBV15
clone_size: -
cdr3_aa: CATSRDPTGIYEQYF
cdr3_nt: TGTGCCACCAGCAGAGACCCGACAGGGATCTACGAGCAGTACTTC

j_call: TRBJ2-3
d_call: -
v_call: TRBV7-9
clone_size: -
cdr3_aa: CASSSTRETDTQYF
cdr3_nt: TGTGCCAGCAGCTCGACTAGAGAAACAGATACGCAGTATTTT

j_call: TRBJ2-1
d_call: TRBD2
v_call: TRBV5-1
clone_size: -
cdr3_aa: CASSLELAGGNEQFF
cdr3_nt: TGCGCCAGCAGCTTGGAACTAGCGGGGGGCAATGAGCAGTTCTTC

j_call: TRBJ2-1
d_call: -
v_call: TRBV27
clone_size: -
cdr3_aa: CASSLSRQGAVRGSNEQFF
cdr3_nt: TGTGCCAGCAGTTTATCGAGGCAGGGGGCGGTACGCGGGAGCAACGAGCAGTTCTTC

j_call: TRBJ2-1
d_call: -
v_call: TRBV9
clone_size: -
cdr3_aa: CASSQDTSYNEQFF
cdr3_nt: TGTGCCAGCAGCCAGGACACCTCCTACAATGAGCAGTTCTTC

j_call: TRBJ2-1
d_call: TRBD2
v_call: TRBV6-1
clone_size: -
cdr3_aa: CASTRTSGAYNEQFF
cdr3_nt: TGTGCCAGCACCCGGACTAGCGGGGCCTACAATGAGCAGTTCTTC

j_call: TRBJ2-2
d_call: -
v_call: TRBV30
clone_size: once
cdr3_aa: CACKGGGWGGELFF
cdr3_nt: TGTGCCTGCAAGGGGGGAGGGTGGGGCGGGGAGCTGTTTTTT

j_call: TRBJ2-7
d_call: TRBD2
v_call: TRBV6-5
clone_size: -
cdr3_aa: CASSYSTGGSYEQYF
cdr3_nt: TGTGCCAGCAGTTACTCGACGGGGGGATCCTACGAGCAGTACTTC

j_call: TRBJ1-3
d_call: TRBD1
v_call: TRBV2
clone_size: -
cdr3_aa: CASRTRTGTGNTIYF
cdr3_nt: TGTGCCAGCAGAACACGGACAGGAACTGGAAACACCATATATTTT

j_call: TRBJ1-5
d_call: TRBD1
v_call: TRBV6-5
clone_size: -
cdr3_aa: CASRLTGEGNQPQHF
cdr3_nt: TGTGCCAGCAGATTGACAGGGGAGGGCAATCAGCCCCAGCATTTT

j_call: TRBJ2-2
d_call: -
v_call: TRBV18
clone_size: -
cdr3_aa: CASSPGSGTGELFF
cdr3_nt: TGTGCCAGCTCACCAGGGTCGGGCACCGGGGAGCTGTTTTTT

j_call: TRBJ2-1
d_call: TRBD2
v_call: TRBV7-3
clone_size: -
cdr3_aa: CASSNIAGGLGEQFF
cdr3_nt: TGTGCCAGCAGCAACATAGCGGGAGGTTTGGGTGAGCAGTTCTTC

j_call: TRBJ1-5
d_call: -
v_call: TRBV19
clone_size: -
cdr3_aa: CASSIWGGNSNQPQHF
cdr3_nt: TGTGCCAGTAGTATATGGGGGGGCAATAGCAATCAGCCCCAGCATTTT

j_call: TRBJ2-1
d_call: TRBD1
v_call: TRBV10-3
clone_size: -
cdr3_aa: CATGPDRDLDEQFF
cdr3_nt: TGTGCCACCGGCCCCGACAGGGATCTGGATGAGCAGTTCTTC

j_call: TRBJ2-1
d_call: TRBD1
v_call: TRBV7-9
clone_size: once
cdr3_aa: CASSPGQGARDEQFF
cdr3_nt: TGTGCCAGCAGCCCAGGACAGGGGGCGCGGGATGAGCAGTTCTTC

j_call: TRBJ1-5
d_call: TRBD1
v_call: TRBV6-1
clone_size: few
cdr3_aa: CASTRQGDQPQHF
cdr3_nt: TGTGCCAGCACTCGACAGGGAGATCAGCCCCAGCATTTT

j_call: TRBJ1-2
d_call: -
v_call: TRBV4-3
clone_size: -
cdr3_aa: CASSPRAKGEYGYTF
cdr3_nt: TGCGCCAGCAGCCCCCGTGCCAAGGGGGAATATGGCTACACCTTC

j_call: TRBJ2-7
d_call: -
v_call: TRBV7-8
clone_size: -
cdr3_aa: CASSPKWTRSYEQYF
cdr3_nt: TGTGCCAGCAGCCCAAAATGGACAAGGTCCTACGAGCAGTACTTC

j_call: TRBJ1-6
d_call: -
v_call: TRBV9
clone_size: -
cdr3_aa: CASSVAGRGDGSPLHF
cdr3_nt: TGTGCCAGCAGCGTAGCTGGTAGGGGCGACGGTTCACCCCTCCACTTT

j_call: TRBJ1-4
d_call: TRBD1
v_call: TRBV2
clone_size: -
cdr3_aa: CASREGQANGEKLFF
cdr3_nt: TGTGCCAGCAGGGAGGGACAGGCGAACGGTGAAAAACTGTTTTTT